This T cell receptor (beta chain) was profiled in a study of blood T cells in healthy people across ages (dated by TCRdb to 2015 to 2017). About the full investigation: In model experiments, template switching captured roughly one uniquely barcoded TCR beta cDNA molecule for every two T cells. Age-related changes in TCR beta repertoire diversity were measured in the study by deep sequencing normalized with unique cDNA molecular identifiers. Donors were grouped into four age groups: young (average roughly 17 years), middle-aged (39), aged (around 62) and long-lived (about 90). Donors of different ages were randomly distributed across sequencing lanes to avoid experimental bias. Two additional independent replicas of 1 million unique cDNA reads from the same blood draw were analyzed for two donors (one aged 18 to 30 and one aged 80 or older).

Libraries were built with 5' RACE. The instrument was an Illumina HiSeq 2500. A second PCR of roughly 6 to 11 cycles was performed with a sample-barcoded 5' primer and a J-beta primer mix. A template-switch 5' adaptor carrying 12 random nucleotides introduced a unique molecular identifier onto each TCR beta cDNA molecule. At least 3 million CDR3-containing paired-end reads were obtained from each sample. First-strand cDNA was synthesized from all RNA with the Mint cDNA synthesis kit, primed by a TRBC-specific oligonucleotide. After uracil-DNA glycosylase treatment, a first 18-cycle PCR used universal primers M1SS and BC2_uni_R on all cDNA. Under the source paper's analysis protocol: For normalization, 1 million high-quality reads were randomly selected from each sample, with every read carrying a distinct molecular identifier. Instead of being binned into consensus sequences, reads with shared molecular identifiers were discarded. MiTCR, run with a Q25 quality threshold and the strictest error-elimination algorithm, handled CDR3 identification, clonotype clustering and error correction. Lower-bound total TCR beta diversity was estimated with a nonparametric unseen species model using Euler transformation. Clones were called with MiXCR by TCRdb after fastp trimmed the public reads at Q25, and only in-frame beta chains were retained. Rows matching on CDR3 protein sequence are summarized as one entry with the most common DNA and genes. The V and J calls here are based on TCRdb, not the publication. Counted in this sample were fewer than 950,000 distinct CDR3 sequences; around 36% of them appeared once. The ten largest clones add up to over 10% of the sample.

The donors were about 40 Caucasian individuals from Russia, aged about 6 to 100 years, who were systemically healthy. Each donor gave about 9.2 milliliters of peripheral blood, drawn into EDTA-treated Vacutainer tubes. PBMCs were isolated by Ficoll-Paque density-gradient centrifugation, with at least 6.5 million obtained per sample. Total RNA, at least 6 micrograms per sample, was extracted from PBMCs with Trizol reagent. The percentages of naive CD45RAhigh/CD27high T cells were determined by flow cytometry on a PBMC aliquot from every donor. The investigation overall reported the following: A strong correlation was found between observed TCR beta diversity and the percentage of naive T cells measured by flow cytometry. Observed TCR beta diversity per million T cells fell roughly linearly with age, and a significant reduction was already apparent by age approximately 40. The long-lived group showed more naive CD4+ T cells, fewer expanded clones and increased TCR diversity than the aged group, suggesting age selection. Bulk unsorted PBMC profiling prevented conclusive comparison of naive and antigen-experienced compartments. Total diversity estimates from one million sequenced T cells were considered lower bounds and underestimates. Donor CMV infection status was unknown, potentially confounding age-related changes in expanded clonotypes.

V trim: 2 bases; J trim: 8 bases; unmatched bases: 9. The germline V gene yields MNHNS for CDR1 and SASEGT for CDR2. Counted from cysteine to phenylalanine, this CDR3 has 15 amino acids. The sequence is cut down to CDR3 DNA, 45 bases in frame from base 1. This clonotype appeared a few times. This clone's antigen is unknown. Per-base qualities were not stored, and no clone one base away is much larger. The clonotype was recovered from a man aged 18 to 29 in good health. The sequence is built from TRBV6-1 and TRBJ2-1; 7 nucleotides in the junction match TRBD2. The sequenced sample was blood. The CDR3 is CASSERREGEDEQFF. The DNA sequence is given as TGTGCCAGCAGTGAAAGGAGGGAGGGAGAGGATGAGCAGTTCTTC.